Sequencing of this T cell receptor beta chain was carried out in a study of shared clonotypes between healthy human individuals. CDR3 length: 16 residues. The germline V gene encodes CDR1 SEHNR and CDR2 FQNEAQ (reference sequence). V lost 6 bases, J lost 4 bases, and 8 bases stayed unmatched. Method: immunoSEQ multiplex PCR; TCRdb's copy keeps in-frame clones and lacks some. The table has 450,000 to 550,000 clones, 60% to 85% seen once; the top ten hold around 13%. The TCR was taken from a woman aged 40 to 55 in good health. Some clones in this sample may be carry-over from other donors' samples. J is TRBJ2-1 and V is TRBV7-9, with 11 bases fitting TRBD2. Sequences were obtained from PBMCs. CDR3 in DNA: TGTGCCAGCAGTTCAACCGGGACTAGCGGATACAATGAGCAGTTCTTC. It specifies CASSSTGTSGYNEQFF.